Listed below are T cell receptor beta chains from one sample, sequenced in a study of T cell responses to AZD1222 COVID-19 vaccine. This table comes from immunoSEQ multiplex PCR, and its TCRdb copy is limited to in-frame clones, with some not included. The sample holds almost 70,000 clones; 80% are singletons and the top ten take around an eighth. The sequences come from peripheral blood, collected 28 days after the second AZD1222 dose. All receptors derive from an adult who received the AZD1222 COVID-19 vaccine. Each CDR3 is given with its conserved first and last residue. Fields, in order: J gene, V gene, CDR3 length, CDR3 protein.

>TRBJ1-2|TRBV20-1|11
CSARDLGGYTF
>TRBJ2-5|TRBV6-1|14
CASSERTGLETQYF
>TRBJ1-5|TRBV12-3/TRBV12-4|12
CASRKQNQPQHF
>TRBJ2-1|TRBV7-2|17
CASSLAVSSGAYNEQFF
>TRBJ2-7|TRBV28|14
CASSSGQPPYEQYF
>TRBJ2-1|TRBV6-6|15
CASNEGGVPFNEQFF
>TRBJ1-1|TRBV18|16
CASSPRDRGGGTEAFF
>TRBJ2-4|TRBV19|19
CASSSPGTGRVLAKNIQYF
>TRBJ2-1|TRBV18|14
CASSPPGTGGEQFF
>TRBJ1-2|TRBV4-2|16
CASSQQSGQGGYGYTF
>TRBJ1-4|TRBV7-7|14
CASSPSATVEKLFF
>TRBJ1-4|TRBV5-1|13
CASRPGGGEKLFF
>TRBJ1-2|TRBV6-1|13
CASSELSWDGYTF
>TRBJ2-1|TRBV9|17
CASSVSASLSYYNEQFF
>TRBJ2-7|TRBV28|14
CASNKAGSSYEQYF
>TRBJ2-1|TRBV4-1|15
CASSHDRTVGNEQFF
>TRBJ2-7|TRBV19|12
CASSSRVSEQYF
>TRBJ2-2|TRBV4-1|14
CASSQEGYTGELFF
>TRBJ2-7|TRBV3-1/TRBV3-2|14
CASSQDSGGYEQYF
>TRBJ2-1|TRBV14|17
CASSQDWGQGLVNEQFF
>TRBJ1-2|TRBV30|15
CAWSAQGTLNYGYTF
>TRBJ2-2|TRBV12-5|16
CASGLAQGAGTGELFF
>TRBJ1-1|TRBV10-2|15
CASRDSGTGPTEAFF
>TRBJ1-2|TRBV4-3|15
CASSQVEGWGYGYTF
>TRBJ2-7|TRBV27|14
CASSSRTSSYEQYF
>TRBJ2-4|TRBV14|13
CASSQDIRNIQYF
>TRBJ1-1|TRBV6-5|10
CASSSNEAFF
>TRBJ2-7|TRBV7-9|14
CASSLPTGVNEQYF
>TRBJ2-1|TRBV3-1/TRBV3-2|12
CASSPGGNEQFF
>TRBJ2-2|TRBV7-6|17
CASSLARQGVYGGELFF
>TRBJ2-7|TRBV6-2/TRBV6-3|13
CASSRTGPYEQYF
>TRBJ2-7|TRBV19|15
CASSIGGTGGYEQYF
>TRBJ1-2|TRBV28|14
CASSPSLSGNGYTF
>TRBJ2-3|TRBV6-1|16
CASSEYGAGVADTQYF
>TRBJ1-2|TRBV2|13
CASRSRQGRGYTF
>TRBJ1-1|TRBV19|14
CASNYRLGDTEAFF
>TRBJ1-5|TRBV5-4|15
CASSLGGGLPQPQHF
>TRBJ1-2|TRBV6-5|15
CASSTQGAPHYGYTF
>TRBJ1-6|TRBV7-2|15
CASSLVVMGYSPLHF
>TRBJ2-3|TRBV21-1|17
CASSNFGTEPSTDTQYF
>TRBJ2-7|TRBV5-6|13
CASSFGFGDEQYF
>TRBJ1-5|TRBV4-3|14
CASSQDKGNQPQHF
>TRBJ2-6|TRBV5-1|14
CASSYPSGANVLTF
>TRBJ1-2|TRBV6-1|15
CASSEASQGSYGYTF
>TRBJ1-4|TRBV28|16
CASSFFDLATNEKLFF
>TRBJ1-2|TRBV5-6|13
CASSLRRGGGYTF
>TRBJ2-3|TRBV6-6|14
CASSPSGGGSTQYF
>TRBJ2-7|TRBV7-7|13
CASSLEDGYEQYF
>TRBJ1-3|TRBV30|14
CAWSPDRVGNTIYF
>TRBJ1-5|TRBV27|13
CASSLFWNQPQHF
>TRBJ1-5|TRBV7-6|16
CASSQRQGRMNQPQHF
>TRBJ1-4|TRBV21-1|15
CASSTILGWGEKLFF
>TRBJ1-6|TRBV9|16
CASSPSAGAMGSPLHF